The clone carrying this T cell receptor (beta chain) appeared a few times. Its antigen is not identified. CDR3 length equals 12 residues. The germline V gene encodes CDR1 SEHNR and CDR2 FQNEAQ (reference sequence). Trimming left V 6 bases short and J 7 bases short, with 10 bases between. The source of the sample is a study of T-cell memory formation after mild COVID-19. Overall study: Largely donor-specific TCR clusters were found. Whole-study results and caveats: The pre-infection memory compartment contained some responding clones, suggesting cross-reactive memory joined.

5'RACE with constant-segment primers built TCRalpha and TCRbeta cDNA libraries with UMIs. TCRdb reprocessed the 5' RACE reads with MiXCR, giving one entry per CDR3 protein. The sample has around 390,000 distinct CDR3 sequences; roughly 15% are singletons. The chain has TRBV7-9 and TRBJ2-1, with D unresolved. The source material was PBMCs or a T cell subset sorted from them (not recorded which). This receptor was taken from a young man who had mild COVID-19 (a few samples of this study predate the infection). Cell type and time point are not known. The CDR3 coding sequence is TGTGCCAGCAGTATACGTCCTAATGAGCAGTTCTTC. Amino acids: CASSIRPNEQFF.